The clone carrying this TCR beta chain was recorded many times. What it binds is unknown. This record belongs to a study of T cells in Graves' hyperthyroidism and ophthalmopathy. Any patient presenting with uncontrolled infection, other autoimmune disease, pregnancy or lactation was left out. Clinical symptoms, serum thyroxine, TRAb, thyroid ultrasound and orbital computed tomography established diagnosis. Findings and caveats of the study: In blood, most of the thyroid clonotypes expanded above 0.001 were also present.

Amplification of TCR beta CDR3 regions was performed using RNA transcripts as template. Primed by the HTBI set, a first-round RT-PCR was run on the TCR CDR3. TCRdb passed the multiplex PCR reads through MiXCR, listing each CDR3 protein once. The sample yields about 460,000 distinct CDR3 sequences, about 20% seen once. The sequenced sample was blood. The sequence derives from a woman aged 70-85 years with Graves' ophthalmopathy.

The CDR3 DNA sequence: TGTGCCAGCAGTTTATACAGCCAAGGATATCAGCCCCAGCATTTT. Amino acid sequence: CASSLYSQGYQPQHF. V and J are TRBV28 and TRBJ1-5; no clear D gene. Trimming removed 1 base from V and 5 bases from J, with 12 bases in between. The V gene's germline CDR1 is MDHEN and CDR2 SYDVKM. The CDR3 runs 15 residues.